The source of this T cell receptor beta chain is a study of T cells in Graves' hyperthyroidism and ophthalmopathy. The CDR3 is made up of 15 amino acids. Trimming cost V 2 bases and J 3 bases; bases outside gene matches: 6. RNA transcripts were the template for amplifying TCR beta CDR3 regions. TCR CDR3 underwent first-round RT-PCR with the HTBI primer set. TCRdb passed the multiplex PCR reads through MiXCR, listing each CDR3 protein once. The sample lists around 480,000 distinct CDR3 sequences, around 14% seen once, with less than 20% in the top ten. The specimen sequenced was blood. The origin of this receptor is a woman aged 18-29 years with Graves' hyperthyroidism. The chain employs TRBV12-3 or TRBV12-4 and TRBJ1-2, with 7 bases lining up with TRBD1. CDR3 sequence: CASSLKGQNYYGYTF. The CDR3 DNA reads as TGTGCCAGCAGTTTAAAGGGACAGAATTACTATGGCTACACCTTC.